Below are 32 T cell receptor beta chains sequenced from a single sample in a study of cytomegalovirus exposure and HLA in healthy donors. PCR was performed using 60 Vbeta and 13 Jbeta primers. Libraries were prepared by immunoSEQ multiplex PCR; TCRdb keeps only in-frame clonotypes and omits some of them. The sample lists roughly 120,000 clones, 15% occurring once. Sequencing was performed on PBMCs. These receptors were taken from a woman between 18 and 30 years old in good health and CMV-seronegative.

This clone has a handful of counts. The chain joins TRBV30 to TRBJ2-3; the D gene is possibly TRBD2 (6 bases). The length of the CDR3 is 14 residues. Per germline, CDR1 GTSNPN and CDR2 SVGIG (reference sequence). The V gene lost 5 bases and the J gene lost 4 bases, with 16 bases spanning the gap. DNA for the CDR3: TGTGCCTGGTCCCCAGGAGGGGTAGCAGATACGCAGTATTTT. Its protein is CAWSPGGVADTQYF.

In its sample, this clone was seen a few times. The chain is built from TRBV4-1 and TRBJ1-2; 8 nucleotides align to TRBD1. From germline, CDR1 is MGHRA and CDR2 YSYEKL. The CDR3 is made up of 15 amino acids. The V gene end was trimmed by 1 base and the J gene end by 8 bases; junction bases not matched to a gene: 9. This CDR3 reads CASSQVSGGGGGYTF. The CDR3 bases are TGCGCCAGCAGCCAAGTATCAGGGGGCGGGGGCGGCTACACCTTC.

The rearrangement joins TRBV5-1 to TRBJ1-2; perhaps TRBD1 as D (5 bases). The V end was cut by 3 bases, the J end by 2 bases, with 17 bases between. The germline CDR1 and CDR2 sequences are SGHRS and YFSETQ. This CDR3 has 16 amino acids. CDR3 sequence: CASSSGPLSPNYGYTF. CDR3 nucleotides: TGCGCCAGCAGCTCAGGGCCCCTAAGTCCCAACTATGGCTACACCTTC.

This rearrangement joins TRBV4-1 to TRBJ2-7; TRBD1 matches at 8 bases. Germline V CDR1 and CDR2: MGHRA, YSYEKL. CDR3 size: 16 residues. The junction had 8 bases not matched to a gene; V was cut back by 0 bases and J by 4 bases. The CDR3 coding sequence is TGCGCCAGCAGCCAAGAAGGGACAGGTGATTCTTACGAGCAGTACTTC. It translates to CASSQEGTGDSYEQYF.

This sequence joins TRBV28 and TRBJ1-2; D not certain. CDR1 MDHEN and CDR2 SYDVKM come from the germline V gene. This CDR3 spans 12 amino acids. The CDR3 DNA follows: TGTGTTACCCAGTGGGCAGGCTATGGCTACACCTTC. It translates to CVTQWAGYGYTF.

This clone has only a few counts. CDR3 DNA sequence: TGTGCCAGCAGCTTAACTAACGGGTACGGGTACTTC. Its protein product is CASSLTNGYGYF. V usage is TRBV7-2 and J usage is TRBJ2-7; unclear D gene. CDR1 is SGHTA and CDR2 is FQGNSA in the germline V gene. The CDR3 runs 12 residues. Trimming took 2 bases from V and 12 from J, leaving 14 bases between them.

V is TRBV14 and J is TRBJ1-1; the D is unclear. From germline, CDR1 is SGHDN and CDR2 FVKESK. The CDR3 contains 14 residues. V was shortened by 2 bases and J by 5 bases, with 12 bases between the two germline ends. CDR3: CASSQFQALTEAFF. CDR3 DNA: TGTGCCAGCAGCCAATTTCAGGCGTTAACTGAAGCTTTCTTT.

This clone occurred a few times. The chain uses TRBV2 and TRBJ2-7; D may be TRBD1 (6 bases). The CDR3 spans 14 residues. V was shortened by 8 bases and J by 4 bases, with 18 bases between the two germline ends. Germline V gene sequence: CDR1 SNHLY, CDR2 FYNNEI. The CDR3 protein is CASAPPGAHYEQYF. CDR3 sequence (DNA): TGTGCCAGCGCTCCCCCAGGGGCGCATTACGAGCAGTACTTC.

The sample holds a few counts of this clone. This chain joins TRBV27 and TRBJ1-2; TRBD1 aligns across 9 bases. The CDR3 runs to 16 residues. The J segment lost 2 bases and the V segment lost 5 bases, leaving 9 bases of the junction unmatched. Germline lookup yields CDR1 MNHEY and CDR2 SMNVEV (reference sequence). The CDR3 protein is CASSAPPGTGNYGYTF. The CDR3 nucleotides read TGTGCCAGCAGTGCCCCCCCCGGGACAGGGAACTATGGCTACACCTTC.

CDR3 nucleotide sequence: TGTGCCAGCAGCTCTGGACTAGCGGGCGACCCCTACGAGCAGTACTTC. This sequence encodes CASSSGLAGDPYEQYF. V gene TRBV6-6 combines with J gene TRBJ2-7, with TRBD2 matching over 11 bases. J was trimmed by 2 bases and V by 6 bases; bases with no gene match: 9. The CDR3 extends over 16 amino acids. CDR1 MNHNY and CDR2 SVGAGI come from the germline V gene (reference sequence).

This clone appeared a few times. The chain carries TRBV19 and TRBJ2-5, with D tentatively TRBD2 (7 bases). Germline CDR1 LNHDA, CDR2 SQIVND (reference sequence). The germline V and J ends were trimmed by 3 bases and 0 bases, with 14 bases remaining between them. The CDR3 is made up of 16 amino acids. CDR3 DNA sequence: TGTGCCAGTAGTATTGTGGGAGGGGGGAACCAAGAGACCCAGTACTTC. Its translation is CASSIVGGGNQETQYF. Using reference TRBV19 and TRBJ2-5 for the parts outside the CDR3, the full variable domain is DGGITQSPKYLFRKEGQNVTLSCEQNLNHDAMYWYRQDPGQGLRLIYYSQIVNDFQKGDIAEGYSVSREKKESFPLTVTSAQKNPTAFYLCASSIVGGGNQETQYFGPGTRLLVL.

V usage is TRBV5-4 and J usage is TRBJ2-7; TRBD2 is a possible D gene (6 bases). V was cut by 2 bases and J by 6 bases, with 15 bases left in between. In germline, CDR1 is SGHNT, CDR2 YYREEE (reference sequence). The CDR3 has 14 residues. DNA of the CDR3: TGTGCCAGCAGCTTCCCGGCGGGGTCATCCGAGCAGTACTTC. Its protein product is CASSFPAGSSEQYF.

The chain combines TRBV10-3 with TRBJ2-7, with a possible D match to TRBD1 (6 bases). Germline assignment: CDR1 ENHRY and CDR2 SYGVKD. Deletions cut 6 bases from V and 0 bases from J, with 12 bases between. CDR3 length equals 14 residues. CDR3 loop: CAIRGDIASYEQYF. CDR3 nucleotide sequence: TGTGCCATCAGAGGGGACATTGCCTCCTACGAGCAGTACTTC.

The rearrangement joins TRBV9 to TRBJ1-5, with a tentative D call TRBD1 (6 bases). Germline assignment: CDR1 SGDLS and CDR2 YYNGEE. V was shortened by 3 bases and J by 1 base, with 11 bases between the two germline ends. This CDR3 spans 15 amino acids. The CDR3 DNA sequence: TGTGCCAGCAGCGAGGCGGACAGCAGCAATCAGCCCCAGCATTTT. This gives the protein CASSEADSSNQPQHF.

This rearrangement joins TRBV25-1 to TRBJ2-7; TRBD2 matches at 9 bases. Germline V gene sequence: CDR1 MGHDK, CDR2 SYGVNS. The V and J ends lost 4 bases and 0 bases, in that order; junction bases with no gene match: 7. CDR3 size: 16 residues. CDR3 coding DNA: TGTGCCAGCAGTGTTGGGACTAGCTTATTCTCCTACGAGCAGTACTTC. Its translation: CASSVGTSLFSYEQYF.

This clone was observed a handful of times. The V gene is TRBV19, the J gene TRBJ1-5; 11 nucleotides match TRBD1. Germline CDR1 and CDR2: LNHDA and SQIVND (reference sequence). V dropped 6 bases and J dropped 4; count of bases not matched to a gene: 8. This CDR3 has 16 amino acids. CDR3 sequence reads: CASRPGTGGANQPQHF. Written as DNA, the CDR3 is TGTGCCAGTAGACCCGGGACAGGGGGAGCAAATCAGCCCCAGCATTTT.

The chain uses TRBV28 and TRBJ1-1; perhaps TRBD1 as D (5 bases). The germline V gene has CDR1 MDHEN and CDR2 SYDVKM. This CDR3 has 12 amino acids. V was clipped by 2 bases and J by 12 bases, with 13 bases between them. DNA of the CDR3: TGTGCCAGCAGTTTACTAAGGGGACTCACTTTCTTT. As protein: CASSLLRGLTFF.

This clone was observed a few times. In nucleotides, the CDR3 is TGTGCCAGCAGCCAAGGAGGGGGCTATGAGCAGTTCTTC. Protein sequence: CASSQGGGYEQFF. V gene TRBV5-6 combines with J gene TRBJ2-1, with D possibly TRBD1 on 7 matching bases. V was pared by 4 bases and J by 8 bases, with 13 bases between. The CDR3 length is 13 residues. CDR1 and CDR2 (germline): SGHDT, YYEEEE.

This clone was recorded a few times. The chain recombines TRBV28 with TRBJ1-2, with D maybe TRBD1 (6 bases). The CDR3 extends over 14 amino acids. Deletions cut 3 bases from V and 2 bases from J, with 10 bases between. The germline V gene encodes CDR1 MDHEN and CDR2 SYDVKM. The CDR3 protein is CASSLGTKNYGYTF. Written as DNA, the CDR3 is TGTGCCAGCAGTTTGGGGACAAAGAACTATGGCTACACCTTC.

The CDR3 DNA is TGTGCCAGCAGTTCCACAGGACACAATGAGCAGTTCTTC. Translating gives CASSSTGHNEQFF. The chain joins TRBV27 to TRBJ2-1; a possible D gene is TRBD1 (5 bases). Germline lookup yields CDR1 MNHEY and CDR2 SMNVEV (reference sequence). With 4 bases removed from V and 5 bases from J, the gap between germline ends came to 9 bases. The CDR3 sequence is 13 residues long.

The chain carries TRBV20-1 and TRBJ2-7; D is undetermined. Germline loops: CDR1 DFQATT, CDR2 SNEGSKA (reference sequence). V gave up 4 bases and J gave up 4 bases, with 5 bases separating them. The CDR3 covers 10 residues. CDR3 region: CSAKHYEQYF. The CDR3 DNA sequence: TGCAGTGCTAAACATTACGAGCAGTACTTC.

On this clone itself: Its ends do not fully match the called genes, so a read error is possible. The rearrangement links TRBV5-1 to TRBJ1-6; D possibly corresponds to TRBD1 (5 bases). From germline, CDR1 is SGHRS and CDR2 YFSETQ. The CDR3 length is 16 residues. In DNA form, the CDR3 reads TGCGCCAGCAGCTTGGAGGGGCGAGTTGGTAATTCACCCCTCCCCTTT. Its translation is CASSLEGRVGNSPLPF.

This sequence joins TRBV10-1 and TRBJ2-5, with D maybe TRBD2 (6 bases). V lost 7 bases, J lost 5 bases, and 20 bases lay in between. The CDR3 length is 15 residues. From germline, CDR1 is WNHNN and CDR2 SYGVQD (reference sequence). The CDR3 region has the DNA TGCGCCAGCACCACGACTAGTATAGGGTTGGAGACCCAGTACTTC. Residues: CASTTTSIGLETQYF.

This clone was found a few times. The rearrangement joins TRBV27 to TRBJ1-5; perhaps TRBD1 as D (5 bases). Trimming removed 2 bases at V and 4 bases at J, with 9 bases between. Germline loops: CDR1 MNHEY, CDR2 SMNVEV (reference sequence). This CDR3 is built from 14 residues. The CDR3 region has the DNA TGTGCCAGCAGTTTAGGGGGGAATAATCAGCCCCAGCATTTT. It specifies CASSLGGNNQPQHF.

As for this clone: Other DNA sequences of this sample code for an identical CDR3. CDR3 nucleotide sequence: TGTGCCAGCAGTGAAGCAGCGGGAGGTCCCGGGGAGCTGTTTTTT. Translating gives CASSEAAGGPGELFF. The chain recombines TRBV6-1 with TRBJ2-2; 9 bases align to TRBD2. The ends lost 0 bases at V and 6 bases at J; junction bases unmatched: 2. This CDR3 has 15 residues. Germline-derived CDR1 and CDR2 are MNHNS and SASEGT.

The V gene is TRBV9, the J gene TRBJ1-1, with a possible D match to TRBD1 (5 bases). This CDR3 is built from 14 residues. The V end lost 4 bases, the J end lost 4 bases, and 14 bases lay between the germline ends. Germline CDR1 reads SGDLS; CDR2 reads YYNGEE. DNA for the CDR3: TGTGCCAGCAGCACCGGAGGGACGGCCACTGAAGCTTTCTTT. It yields the protein CASSTGGTATEAFF.

This clone has just a few counts. This chain joins TRBV5-4 and TRBJ1-4; 10 bases are shared with TRBD1. V gave up 4 bases and J gave up 8 bases; unmatched junction bases: 5. Germline V gene sequence: CDR1 SGHNT, CDR2 YYREEE (reference sequence). The CDR3 has 14 residues. DNA for the CDR3: TGTGCCAGCAGCGGTCCGGGACAGGGGGAAAAACTGTTTTTT. It translates to CASSGPGQGEKLFF.

V usage is TRBV14 and J usage is TRBJ1-1, with no clear D. Germline CDR1 SGHDN, CDR2 FVKESK. V was shortened by 4 bases and J by 1 base, with 10 bases between the two germline ends. The CDR3 totals 14 residues. As DNA, the CDR3 is TGTGCCAGCAGCCCACAAATCTGGAACACTGAAGCTTTCTTT. This codes for CASSPQIWNTEAFF.

The chain combines TRBV9 with TRBJ2-1, with D tentatively TRBD2 (6 bases). This CDR3 comprises 14 residues. Germline V gene sequence: CDR1 SGDLS, CDR2 YYNGEE. V gave up 3 bases and J gave up 5 bases, with 12 bases separating them. The CDR3, as DNA: TGTGCCAGCAGCGCGTCCGGGAGCAACAATGAGCAGTTCTTC. Amino acids: CASSASGSNNEQFF. Filled out from reference TRBV9 and TRBJ2-1, the complete variable domain reads DSGVTQTPKHLITATGQRVTLRCSPRSGDLSVYWYQQSLDQGLQFLIQYYNGEERAKGNILERFSAQQFPDLHSELNLSSLELGDSALYFCASSASGSNNEQFFGPGTRLTVL.

This chain connects TRBV7-2 to TRBJ2-3; 15 bases map to TRBD2. This CDR3 is built from 16 residues. Germline V gene sequence: CDR1 SGHTA, CDR2 FQGNSA. With V trimmed by 5 bases and J by 4 bases, 4 bases remained unmatched. CDR3 protein: CASSQRTSGGADTQYF. DNA of the CDR3: TGTGCCAGCAGCCAAAGGACTAGCGGGGGGGCAGATACGCAGTATTTT.

This rearrangement joins TRBV5-6 to TRBJ1-2, with 8 bases matching TRBD1. V was clipped by 0 bases and J by 10 bases; unmatched bases: 8. The length of the CDR3 is 14 residues. CDR1 SGHDT and CDR2 YYEEEE come from the germline V gene. CDR3 sequence (DNA): TGTGCCAGCAGCTTGGTCCACAGGGGGGGAGTCTACACCTTC. Translating it yields CASSLVHRGGVYTF.

This chain links TRBV5-6 with TRBJ1-1, with TRBD1 matching 8 bases. This CDR3 is built from 16 residues. Trimming at V came to 2 bases and at J to 1 base, leaving 7 bases not matched to a gene. CDR1 is SGHDT and CDR2 is YYEEEE in the germline V gene. CDR3 protein: CASSFGQGLRNTEAFF. In nucleotides, the CDR3 is TGTGCCAGCAGCTTTGGACAGGGACTGAGGAACACTGAAGCTTTCTTT. The full variable domain, in which reference TRBV5-6 and TRBJ1-1 provide the parts outside the CDR3, is DAGVTQSPTHLIKTRGQQVTLRCSPKSGHDTVSWYQQALGQGPQFIFQYYEEEERQRGNFPDRFSGHQFPNYSSELNVNALLLGDSALYLCASSFGQGLRNTEAFFGQGTRLTVV.